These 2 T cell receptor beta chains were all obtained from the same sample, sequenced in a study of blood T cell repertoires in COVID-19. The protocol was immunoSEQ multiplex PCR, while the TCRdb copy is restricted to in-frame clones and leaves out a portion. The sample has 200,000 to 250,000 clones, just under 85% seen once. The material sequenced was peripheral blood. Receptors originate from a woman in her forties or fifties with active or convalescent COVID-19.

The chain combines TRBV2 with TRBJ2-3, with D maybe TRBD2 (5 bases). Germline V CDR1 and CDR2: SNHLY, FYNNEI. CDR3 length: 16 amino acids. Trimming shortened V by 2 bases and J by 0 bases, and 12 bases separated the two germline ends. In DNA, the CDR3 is TGTGCCAGCAGTGAATGGACTCTGACTAGCACAGATACGCAGTATTTT. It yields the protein CASSEWTLTSTDTQYF.

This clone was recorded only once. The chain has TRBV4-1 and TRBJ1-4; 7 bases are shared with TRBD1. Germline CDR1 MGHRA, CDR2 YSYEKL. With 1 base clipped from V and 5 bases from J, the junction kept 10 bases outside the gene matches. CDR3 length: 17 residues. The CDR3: CASSQGGLRDRNEKLFF. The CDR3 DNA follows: TGCGCCAGCAGCCAAGGCGGCCTCCGGGACAGAAATGAAAAACTGTTTTTT.